Each of the 14 T cell receptor beta chains below was sequenced from the same sample in a study of blood T cell repertoires in COVID-19. This table comes from immunoSEQ multiplex PCR, and its TCRdb copy is limited to in-frame clones, with some not included. The sample comprises about 120,000 clones, 80% to 90% of which are singletons, and around 30% rests with the top ten. The specimen sequenced was peripheral blood. The receptors originated from a man aged 65-85 years with active or convalescent COVID-19.

The chain couples TRBV9 to TRBJ1-2; TRBD1 aligns across 10 bases. Germline lookup yields CDR1 SGDLS and CDR2 YYNGEE. V lost 7 bases, J lost 8 bases, and 11 bases stayed unmatched. This CDR3 is 14 amino acids long. Here the CDR3 reads CASRTGQGVLGYTF. Written as DNA, the CDR3 is TGTGCCAGCCGAACCGGACAGGGGGTGTTGGGCTACACCTTC.

The genes are TRBV7-3 and TRBJ1-5; maybe TRBD1 (5 bases). Trimming took off 0 bases at V and 6 bases at J, with 6 bases between the two ends. The CDR3 contains 13 residues. Germline-derived CDR1 and CDR2 are SGHTA and FQGTGA. CDR3 region: CASSLTGGQPQHF. In DNA, the CDR3 is TGTGCCAGCAGCTTAACGGGGGGTCAGCCCCAGCATTTT.

The chain links TRBV11-2 to TRBJ2-3; 10 nucleotides match TRBD2. Germline V gene sequence: CDR1 SGHAT, CDR2 FQNNGV. After removal of 2 bases from V and 9 bases from J, the junction contained 8 bases not matched to a gene. This CDR3 has 15 residues. The chain's CDR3 is CASSLWLAGVETQYF. DNA of the CDR3: TGTGCCAGCAGCTTATGGCTAGCGGGAGTGGAAACGCAGTATTTT.

The rearrangement joins TRBV19 to TRBJ2-2; TRBD1 agrees at 8 bases. V dropped 3 bases and J dropped 2; count of bases not matched to a gene: 2. The V gene's germline CDR1 is LNHDA and CDR2 SQIVND (reference sequence). This CDR3 has 15 residues. The CDR3 DNA reads as TGTGCCAGTAGTATTCCAGGGGGCAACACCGGGGAGCTGTTTTTT. Amino acid sequence: CASSIPGGNTGELFF.

This clone appeared a single time. The rearrangement links TRBV19 to TRBJ2-1; D is possibly TRBD1 (5 bases). CDR1 and CDR2 (germline): LNHDA, SQIVND (reference sequence). The CDR3 has 13 residues. The V gene lost 5 bases and the J gene lost 5 bases, with 10 bases spanning the gap. CDR3 residues: CASSQGNNNEQFF. The DNA of the CDR3 is TGTGCCAGTAGTCAGGGTAACAACAATGAGCAGTTCTTC.

The chain links TRBV28 to TRBJ1-5, with TRBD1 matching over 7 bases. The CDR3 extends over 14 amino acids. With V trimmed by 7 bases and J by 4 bases, 7 bases remained unmatched. Looked up from germline, CDR1 is MDHEN and CDR2 is SYDVKM. DNA of the CDR3: TGTGCCAGCACCAGGGGGTCATTTAATCAGCCCCAGCATTTT. Protein product: CASTRGSFNQPQHF. The full variable domain, in which reference TRBV28 and TRBJ1-5 provide the parts outside the CDR3, is DVKVTQSSRYLVKRTGEKVFLECVQDMDHENMFWYRQDPGLGLRLIYFSYDVKMKEKGDIPEGYSVSREKKERFSLILESASTNQTSMYLCASTRGSFNQPQHFGDGTRLSIL.

The rearrangement links TRBV11-3 to TRBJ1-3, with D unclear. V was cut by 3 bases and J by 7 bases, with 4 bases left in between. CDR1 SGHNT and CDR2 YENEEA come from the germline V gene. The CDR3 is 11 amino acids. CDR3 sequence reads: CASSFNNTIYF. CDR3 coding DNA: TGTGCCAGCAGCTTCAATAACACCATATATTTT.

The chain employs TRBV13 and TRBJ2-1, with 8 bases matching TRBD1. V gave up 1 base and J gave up 6 bases; unmatched junction bases: 14. The CDR3 loop spans 18 amino acids. Germline V gene lookup returns CDR1 PRHDT and CDR2 FYEKMQ (reference sequence). CDR3 protein: CASSLESGVDREPNEQFF. In DNA, the CDR3 is TGTGCCAGCAGCTTAGAAAGTGGGGTGGACAGGGAGCCCAATGAGCAGTTCTTC.

This rearrangement joins TRBV5-1 to TRBJ2-1; D perhaps matches TRBD2 (5 bases). V was pared by 4 bases and J by 9 bases, with 14 bases between. The CDR3 has 13 amino acids. CDR1 SGHRS and CDR2 YFSETQ come from the germline V gene. The CDR3 nucleotides are TGCGCCAGCAGCCCGCTGATTGAGGGTGAGCAGTTCTTC. This sequence encodes CASSPLIEGEQFF.

The V call is TRBV28, the J call TRBJ2-7, with D tentatively TRBD1 (5 bases). The V end was cut by 3 bases, the J end by 5 bases, with 11 bases between. Germline CDR1 is MDHEN and CDR2 is SYDVKM. There are 13 residues in the CDR3. The CDR3 nucleotides read TGTGCCAGCAGTTTCCAGGGTGGCCACGAGCAGTACTTC. Translation gives CASSFQGGHEQYF. The full variable domain, with the rest looked up from reference TRBV28 and TRBJ2-7, is DVKVTQSSRYLVKRTGEKVFLECVQDMDHENMFWYRQDPGLGLRLIYFSYDVKMKEKGDIPEGYSVSREKKERFSLILESASTNQTSMYLCASSFQGGHEQYFGPGTRLTVT.

The chain couples TRBV10-3 to TRBJ2-2; D remains unclear. Trimming removed 8 bases from V and 3 bases from J, with 19 bases in between. The CDR3 extends over 16 amino acids. The germline V gene has CDR1 ENHRY and CDR2 SYGVKD. CDR3 DNA sequence: TGTGCCATCGGCATTGGCCTCTCCATTGACACCGGGGAGCTGTTTTTT. Translation gives CAIGIGLSIDTGELFF.

The CDR3 region is CASSSRQSNYGYTF. CDR3 coding DNA: TGTGCCAGCAGCTCTAGACAGTCTAACTATGGCTACACCTTC. The chain recombines TRBV7-2 with TRBJ1-2; D might be TRBD1 (5 bases). The CDR3 runs to 14 residues. The germline V and J ends were trimmed by 4 bases and 0 bases, with 9 bases remaining between them. The germline gives CDR1 SGHTA, CDR2 FQGNSA.

This clone was seen more than once but under ten times. In DNA form, the CDR3 reads TGTGCCAGCAGCCTCTGGACTAGCTTTCCTACCGGGGAGCTGTTTTTT. Translation gives CASSLWTSFPTGELFF. The chain joins TRBV3-1 (or the pseudogene TRBV3-2) to TRBJ2-2; 8 positions match TRBD2. Germline V gene sequence: CDR1 LGHDT, CDR2 YNNKEL (reference sequence). Trimming at V came to 4 bases and at J to 5 bases, leaving 9 bases not matched to a gene. This CDR3 is built from 16 residues.

This rearrangement joins TRBV27 to TRBJ1-1; 7 bases are a match to TRBD1. V was pared by 8 bases and J by 4 bases, with 16 bases of the junction left unmatched. The germline gives CDR1 MNHEY, CDR2 SMNVEV (reference sequence). The CDR3 covers 16 residues. The CDR3 nucleotides read TGTGCCAGCCGAGGACAGGTCATCTCGGAGGCCACTGAAGCTTTCTTT. Amino acid sequence: CASRGQVISEATEAFF.